These 27 T cell receptor beta chains came from one sample sequenced in a study of neurological immune-mediated disorders. One entry per CDR3 protein, called by TCRdb with MiXCR from the 5' RACE reads. The sample has some 47,000 distinct CDR3 sequences, nearly 6.5% seen once. Input material: CD4+ T cells from blood. The receptors stem from a woman aged 40 to 50 in good health.

This clonotype was counted at least ten times. V and J are TRBV10-3 and TRBJ2-1; D unresolved. V was clipped by 10 bases and J by 5 bases, with 12 bases between them. This CDR3 spans 12 amino acids. The germline V gene encodes CDR1 ENHRY and CDR2 SYGVKD. The CDR3 sequence: CATGSLDNEQFF. The CDR3 nucleotides are TGTGCCACCGGTTCGCTGGACAATGAGCAGTTCTTC.

This clonotype was counted ten times or more. The gene calls are TRBV5-4 and TRBJ2-4; D uncertain. V lost 4 bases and J lost 0, with 11 bases in between. CDR1 and CDR2 (germline): SGHNT, YYREEE (reference sequence). This CDR3 contains 15 residues. CDR3 amino acids: CASSPGGLAKNIQYF. As DNA, the CDR3 is TGTGCCAGCAGCCCGGGCGGTCTAGCCAAAAACATTCAGTACTTC.

This clonotype was seen at least ten times. The genes are TRBV7-2 and TRBJ1-5; D is possibly TRBD1 (5 bases). The length of the CDR3 is 12 residues. Germline CDR1 reads SGHTA; CDR2 reads FQGNSA. Trimming took off 4 bases at V and 10 bases at J, with 11 bases between the two ends. The CDR3 nucleotides read TGTGCCAGCAGCTCAGACGACAGACCCCAGCATTTT. Amino acid sequence: CASSSDDRPQHF.

This clonotype occurred many times. This chain connects TRBV21-1 to TRBJ2-7; the DNA was not used to check the table's D call, TRBD1. TRBV21-1 is shown as a pseudogene. CDR3 length equals 16 residues. The CDR3 is CASSRPDRAISYEQYF. DNA of the CDR3: TGTGCCAGCAGCAGACCCGACAGGGCAATCTCTTACGAGCAGTACTTC.

This clonotype was observed at least ten times. The chain joins TRBV5-1 to TRBJ2-7; TRBD2 matches at 8 bases. J lost 6 bases, V lost 6 bases, and 8 bases had no gene match. The germline CDR1 and CDR2 sequences are SGHRS and YFSETQ. The CDR3 runs 13 residues. In nucleotides, the CDR3 is TGCGCCAGCACTCGGGCGGGAGGTGGCGAGCAGTACTTC. It yields the protein CASTRAGGGEQYF.

This clonotype was seen repeatedly, ten times or more. The genes are TRBV7-8 and TRBJ1-4; the D is unclear. The CDR3 sequence is 14 residues long. V was shortened by 5 bases and J by 2 bases, with 9 bases between the two germline ends. CDR1 SGHVS and CDR2 FQNEAQ come from the germline V gene. The CDR3 is CASSTMWTNEKLFF. The CDR3 DNA reads TGTGCCAGCAGCACGATGTGGACTAATGAAAAACTGTTTTTT.

This clonotype was observed at least ten times. The chain links TRBV5-6 to TRBJ1-1; D is unclear. This CDR3 is 13 amino acids long. V was clipped by 2 bases and J by 4 bases, with 9 bases between them. Germline CDR1 is SGHDT and CDR2 is YYEEEE. The CDR3 here is CASSLPSLTEAFF. In nucleotides, the CDR3 is TGTGCCAGCAGCTTACCATCCCTCACTGAAGCTTTCTTT.

This clonotype was detected ten times or more. The chain uses TRBV5-1 and TRBJ2-1; 9 bases line up with TRBD1. V was pared by 0 bases and J by 8 bases, with 6 bases of the junction left unmatched. The CDR3 totals 15 residues. The V gene's germline CDR1 is SGHRS and CDR2 YFSETQ. The CDR3 sequence is CASSLVGTGYDEQFF. For the CDR3, the DNA is TGCGCCAGCAGCTTGGTGGGGACAGGGTACGATGAGCAGTTCTTC.

This clonotype was seen many times. The chain employs TRBV3-1 and TRBJ2-1; D unresolved. Trimming cost V 0 bases and J 0 bases, with 6 bases left between them. CDR3 length equals 15 residues. Germline-derived CDR1 and CDR2 are LGHDT and YNNKEL (reference sequence). The CDR3 nucleotides are TGTGCCAGCAGCCAAGATAAGACCTCCTACAATGAGCAGTTCTTC. Translation: CASSQDKTSYNEQFF.

This clonotype was seen ten or more times. The chain carries TRBV5-1 and TRBJ2-1, with D unresolved. The CDR3 is made up of 15 amino acids. Per germline, CDR1 SGHRS and CDR2 YFSETQ. V gave up 0 bases and J gave up 5 bases, with 12 bases separating them. The CDR3 bases are TGCGCCAGCAGCTTGGAATCACAGTACAACAATGAGCAGTTCTTC. Its protein product is CASSLESQYNNEQFF. Combining the CDR3 with reference TRBV5-1 and TRBJ2-1 gives the whole variable domain KAGVTQTPRYLIKTRGQQVTLSCSPISGHRSVSWYQQTPGQGLQFLFEYFSETQRNKGNFPGRFSGRQFSNSRSEMNVSTLELGDSALYLCASSLESQYNNEQFFGPGTRLTVL.

This clonotype showed up many times. J is TRBJ2-7 and V is TRBV7-9; D not certain. This CDR3 contains 14 residues. Germline loops: CDR1 SEHNR, CDR2 FQNEAQ (reference sequence). V gave up 0 bases and J gave up 3 bases, with 9 bases separating them. DNA for the CDR3: TGTGCCAGCAGCTTAGCTGGACCAAACTACGAGCAGTACTTC. It codes for CASSLAGPNYEQYF.

Ten or more counts support this clonotype. This rearrangement joins TRBV20-1 to TRBJ2-1; 7 bases are shared with TRBD1. V dropped 3 bases and J dropped 6; count of bases not matched to a gene: 5. The CDR3 runs 13 residues. The germline V gene has CDR1 DFQATT and CDR2 SNEGSKA (reference sequence). DNA for the CDR3: TGCAGTGCTAGCTACCCAGGGGGCAATGAGCAGTTCTTC. Amino acid sequence: CSASYPGGNEQFF.

This clonotype was detected ten times or more. The genes are TRBV20-1 and TRBJ1-2; no clear D. This CDR3 is 14 amino acids long. The germline gives CDR1 DFQATT, CDR2 SNEGSKA (reference sequence). Trimming removed 2 bases from V and 8 bases from J, with 18 bases in between. The CDR3 protein is CSARTALIQEGYTF. The CDR3 DNA sequence: TGCAGTGCTAGAACGGCCCTCATCCAAGAGGGCTACACCTTC.

This clonotype was found many times. CDR3: CASSLIAGTYEQFF. The CDR3 nucleotides read TGTGCCAGCAGCTTAATCGCAGGGACGTATGAGCAGTTCTTC. The chain employs TRBV11-1 and TRBJ2-1; D is perhaps TRBD1 or TRBD2 (5 bases each). The CDR3 has 14 amino acids. Germline CDR1 and CDR2: SGHAT and FQDESV (reference sequence). Trimming removed 2 bases from V and 8 bases from J, with 13 bases in between.

This clonotype was seen repeatedly, ten times or more. The chain employs TRBV20-1 and TRBJ2-7; D may be TRBD1 or TRBD2 (5 bases each). Germline values: CDR1 DFQATT, CDR2 SNEGSKA (reference sequence). The CDR3 extends over 15 amino acids. The ends were cut back, 6 bases at V and 0 bases at J, with 18 bases in the middle. The CDR3 DNA is TGCAGTGCGCAAAAAGGGACGCCTAGCTCCTACGAGCAGTACTTC. It codes for CSAQKGTPSSYEQYF.

In this sample, this clonotype turned up many times. The J gene is TRBJ2-7, the V gene TRBV28; 8 bases are a match to TRBD1. The CDR3 loop spans 13 amino acids. The germline CDR1 and CDR2 sequences are MDHEN and SYDVKM. Unmatched junction bases numbered 5, after V lost 8 bases and J lost 2 bases. CDR3 residues: CASLDRVAYEQYF. The CDR3 nucleotides read TGTGCCAGCCTGGACAGGGTTGCCTACGAGCAGTACTTC. Full variable domain (rest looked up from reference TRBV28 and TRBJ2-7): DVKVTQSSRYLVKRTGEKVFLECVQDMDHENMFWYRQDPGLGLRLIYFSYDVKMKEKGDIPEGYSVSREKKERFSLILESASTNQTSMYLCASLDRVAYEQYFGPGTRLTVT.

The gene calls are TRBV2 and TRBJ2-5, with TRBD1 matching 7 bases. The germline CDR1 and CDR2 sequences are SNHLY and FYNNEI. With 8 bases clipped from V and 4 bases from J, the junction kept 10 bases outside the gene matches. The length of the CDR3 is 14 residues. The CDR3 DNA follows: TGTGCCAGCCGTTCGACACAGGGGAGAGAGACCCAGTACTTC. Protein product: CASRSTQGRETQYF.

The table lists this clonotype with many counts. V and J are TRBV3-1 and TRBJ1-5, with D possibly matching TRBD1 (5 bases). Germline V gene sequence: CDR1 LGHDT, CDR2 YNNKEL (reference sequence). The CDR3 is 16 residues long. V gave up 4 bases and J gave up 0 bases, with 13 bases separating them. The chain's CDR3 is CASSRDGPYSNQPQHF. CDR3 DNA: TGTGCCAGCAGCCGGGACGGGCCTTATAGCAATCAGCCCCAGCATTTT.

This clonotype was counted ten times or more. A read error may account for a junction end that differs from germline. This chain connects TRBV5-1 to TRBJ2-5; D is possibly TRBD1 (5 bases). This CDR3 contains 14 residues. Looked up from germline, CDR1 is SGHRS and CDR2 is YFSETQ. The CDR3 bases are TGCGCCAGCAGTTTGGTTGGGGCACAAGAGACCCAGTACTTC. Translated: CASSLVGAQETQYF.

This clonotype was counted ten times or more. The chain carries TRBV28 and TRBJ2-1, with 12 nucleotides matching TRBD2. Germline loops: CDR1 MDHEN, CDR2 SYDVKM. The V segment lost 4 bases and the J segment 5 bases; nucleotides outside the gene matches: 15. The CDR3 totals 19 residues. The CDR3 loop is CASSWPSLAGGPGNNEQFF. CDR3 DNA sequence: TGTGCCAGCAGTTGGCCGAGTCTAGCGGGAGGGCCCGGTAACAATGAGCAGTTCTTC.

The chain links TRBV20-1 to TRBJ2-7, with 10 bases matching TRBD2. V lost 4 bases and J lost 3; bases outside the gene matches: 18. Germline V CDR1 and CDR2: DFQATT, SNEGSKA (reference sequence). CDR3 length: 18 amino acids. CDR3 loop: CSAIPLDPELAGNYEQYF. The CDR3, as DNA: TGCAGTGCTATCCCCCTCGACCCGGAACTAGCGGGGAACTACGAGCAGTACTTC.

This clonotype was detected many times. The chain recombines TRBV5-1 with TRBJ2-1; maybe TRBD1 (6 bases). Germline values: CDR1 SGHRS, CDR2 YFSETQ. V shed 4 bases and J shed 8 bases, with 19 bases lying between them. This CDR3 contains 15 residues. The CDR3 reads CASSSLGGEVDEQFF. In DNA form, the CDR3 reads TGCGCCAGCAGCAGTTTAGGGGGAGAGGTCGATGAGCAGTTCTTC.

This clonotype has ten or more counts. The rearrangement links TRBV24-1 to TRBJ1-5, with a weak D call TRBD1 (5 bases). The CDR3 is made up of 14 amino acids. Germline CDR1 and CDR2: KGHDR and SFDVKD. V lost 3 bases, J lost 7 bases, and 12 bases lay in between. CDR3 in amino acids: CATSDNQGGQPQHF. The CDR3 bases are TGTGCCACCAGTGATAATCAGGGTGGGCAGCCCCAGCATTTT.

Ten or more counts support this clonotype. This chain joins TRBV28 and TRBJ1-1, with TRBD1 matching over 7 bases. The germline V gene has CDR1 MDHEN and CDR2 SYDVKM. CDR3 length equals 14 residues. J lost 5 bases, V lost 1 base, and 4 bases had no gene match. CDR3 protein: CASSLLAGQTEAFF. The DNA for the CDR3 is TGTGCCAGCAGTTTATTGGCGGGACAGACTGAAGCTTTCTTT.

The sample holds many counts of this clonotype. DNA for the CDR3: TGCAGCGTTGGGACAGCTCCTAATGAAAAACTGTTTTTT. Translating it yields CSVGTAPNEKLFF. The rearrangement uses TRBV29-1 and TRBJ1-4; weak D call: TRBD1 (6 bases). V was clipped by 4 bases and J by 3 bases, with 9 bases between them. The CDR3 covers 13 residues. Germline V gene lookup returns CDR1 SQVTM and CDR2 ANQGSEA.

Ten or more counts support this clonotype. This chain joins TRBV20-1 and TRBJ2-4, with TRBD2 identical over 8 bases. V shed 5 bases and J 2 bases; nucleotides not matched to a gene: 5. The CDR3 totals 14 residues. The germline CDR1 and CDR2 sequences are DFQATT and SNEGSKA (reference sequence). The DNA for the CDR3 is TGCAGTGCTTCGGGAGGGCCGACCAAAAACATTCAGTACTTC. Its translation is CSASGGPTKNIQYF.

This clonotype was seen many times. V gene TRBV29-1 combines with J gene TRBJ2-7, with TRBD1 matching over 8 bases. Germline trimming cut 7 bases from V and 6 bases from J; bases unmatched to any gene: 8. Germline V lookup: CDR1 SQVTM, CDR2 ANQGSEA. The CDR3 covers 12 residues. The CDR3 reads CSARQGLGEQYF. The CDR3, as DNA: TGCAGCGCGAGACAGGGGTTAGGCGAGCAGTACTTC.